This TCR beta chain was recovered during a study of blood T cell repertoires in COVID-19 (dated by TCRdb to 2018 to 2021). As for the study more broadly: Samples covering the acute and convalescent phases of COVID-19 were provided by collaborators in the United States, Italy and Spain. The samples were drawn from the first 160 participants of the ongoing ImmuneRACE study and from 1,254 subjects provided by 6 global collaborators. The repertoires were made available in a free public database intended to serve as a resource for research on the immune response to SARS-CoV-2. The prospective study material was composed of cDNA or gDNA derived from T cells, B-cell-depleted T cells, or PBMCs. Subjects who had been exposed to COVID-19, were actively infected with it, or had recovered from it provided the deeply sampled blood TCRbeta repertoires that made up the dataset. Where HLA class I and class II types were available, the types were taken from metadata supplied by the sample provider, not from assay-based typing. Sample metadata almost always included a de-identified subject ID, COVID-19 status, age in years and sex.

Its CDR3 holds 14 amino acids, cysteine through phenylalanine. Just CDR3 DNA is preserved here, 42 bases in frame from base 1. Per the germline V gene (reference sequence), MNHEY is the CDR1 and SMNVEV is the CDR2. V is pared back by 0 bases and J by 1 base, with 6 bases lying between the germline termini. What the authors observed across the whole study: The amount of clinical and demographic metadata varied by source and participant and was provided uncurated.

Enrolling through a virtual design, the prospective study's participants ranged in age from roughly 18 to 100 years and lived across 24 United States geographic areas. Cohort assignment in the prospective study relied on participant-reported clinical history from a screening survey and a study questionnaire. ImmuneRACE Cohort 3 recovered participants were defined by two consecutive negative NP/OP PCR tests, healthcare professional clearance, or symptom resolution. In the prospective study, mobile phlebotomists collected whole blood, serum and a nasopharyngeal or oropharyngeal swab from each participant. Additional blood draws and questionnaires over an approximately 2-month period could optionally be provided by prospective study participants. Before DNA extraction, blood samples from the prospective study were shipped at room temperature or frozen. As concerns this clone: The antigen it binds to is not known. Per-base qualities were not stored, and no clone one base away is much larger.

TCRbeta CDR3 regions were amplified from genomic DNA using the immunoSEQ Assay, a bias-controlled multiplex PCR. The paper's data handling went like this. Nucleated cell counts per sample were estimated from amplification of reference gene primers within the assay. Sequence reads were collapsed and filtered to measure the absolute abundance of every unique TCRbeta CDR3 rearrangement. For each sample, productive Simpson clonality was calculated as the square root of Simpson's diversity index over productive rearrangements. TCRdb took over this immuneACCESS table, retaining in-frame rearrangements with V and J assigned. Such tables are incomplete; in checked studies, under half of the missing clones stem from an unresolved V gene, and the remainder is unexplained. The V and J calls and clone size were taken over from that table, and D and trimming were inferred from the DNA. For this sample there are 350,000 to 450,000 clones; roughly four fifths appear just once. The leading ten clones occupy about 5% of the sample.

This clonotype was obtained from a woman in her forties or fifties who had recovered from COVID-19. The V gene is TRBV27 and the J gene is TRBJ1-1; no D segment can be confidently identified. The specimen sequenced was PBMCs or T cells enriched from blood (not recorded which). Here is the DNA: TGTGCCAGCAGTTTATCCCGACAGAACACTGAAGCTTTCTTT. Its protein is CASSLSRQNTEAFF.